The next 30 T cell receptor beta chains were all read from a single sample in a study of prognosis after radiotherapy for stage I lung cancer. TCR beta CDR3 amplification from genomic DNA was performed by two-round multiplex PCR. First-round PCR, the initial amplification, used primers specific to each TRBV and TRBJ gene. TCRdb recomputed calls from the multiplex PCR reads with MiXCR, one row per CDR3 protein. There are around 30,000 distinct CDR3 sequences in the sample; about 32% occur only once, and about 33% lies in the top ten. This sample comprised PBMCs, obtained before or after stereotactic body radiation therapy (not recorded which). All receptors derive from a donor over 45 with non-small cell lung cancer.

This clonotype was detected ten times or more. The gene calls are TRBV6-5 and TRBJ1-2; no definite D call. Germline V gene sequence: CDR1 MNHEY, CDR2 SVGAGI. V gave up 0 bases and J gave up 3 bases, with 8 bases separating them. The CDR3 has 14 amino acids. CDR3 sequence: CASSYSMADYGYTF. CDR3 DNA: TGTGCCAGCAGTTACTCGATGGCGGACTATGGCTACACCTTC.

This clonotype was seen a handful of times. The CDR3 protein is CASSLRQSQETQYF. CDR3 bases: TGTGCCAGCAGCTTAAGACAGAGCCAAGAGACCCAGTACTTC. V and J are TRBV7-9 and TRBJ2-5; maybe TRBD1 (5 bases). This CDR3 is built from 14 residues. Germline assignment: CDR1 SEHNR and CDR2 FQNEAQ (reference sequence). Trimming shortened V by 2 bases and J by 1 base, and 8 bases separated the two germline ends.

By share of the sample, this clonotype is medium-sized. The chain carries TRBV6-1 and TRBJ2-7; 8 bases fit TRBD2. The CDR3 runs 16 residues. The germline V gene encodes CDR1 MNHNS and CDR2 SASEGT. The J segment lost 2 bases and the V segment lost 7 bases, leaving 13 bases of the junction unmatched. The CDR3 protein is CASKTGGFGRPYEQYF. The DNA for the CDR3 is TGTGCCAGCAAAACGGGGGGGTTTGGCCGCCCCTACGAGCAGTACTTC.

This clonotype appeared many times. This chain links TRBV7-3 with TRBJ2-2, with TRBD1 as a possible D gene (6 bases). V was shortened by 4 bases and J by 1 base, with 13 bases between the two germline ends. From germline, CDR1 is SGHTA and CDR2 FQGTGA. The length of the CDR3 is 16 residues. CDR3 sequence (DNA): TGTGCCAGCAGCTCCTTCGGGACACTGAACACCGGGGAGCTGTTTTTT. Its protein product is CASSSFGTLNTGELFF.

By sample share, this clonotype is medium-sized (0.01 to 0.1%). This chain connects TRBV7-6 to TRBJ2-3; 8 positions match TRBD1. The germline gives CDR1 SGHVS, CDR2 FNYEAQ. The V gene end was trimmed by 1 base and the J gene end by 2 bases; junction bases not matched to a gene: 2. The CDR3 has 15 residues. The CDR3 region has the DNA TGTGCCAGCAGCTTAGGGGACAGGTCCACAGATACGCAGTATTTT. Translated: CASSLGDRSTDTQYF.

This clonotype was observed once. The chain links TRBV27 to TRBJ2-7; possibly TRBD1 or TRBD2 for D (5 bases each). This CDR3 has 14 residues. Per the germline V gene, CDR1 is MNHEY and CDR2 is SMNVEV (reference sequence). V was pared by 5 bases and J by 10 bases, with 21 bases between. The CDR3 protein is CASSLGRAMGYQYF. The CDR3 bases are TGTGCCAGCAGTCTGGGACGGGCAATGGGGTATCAGTACTTC.

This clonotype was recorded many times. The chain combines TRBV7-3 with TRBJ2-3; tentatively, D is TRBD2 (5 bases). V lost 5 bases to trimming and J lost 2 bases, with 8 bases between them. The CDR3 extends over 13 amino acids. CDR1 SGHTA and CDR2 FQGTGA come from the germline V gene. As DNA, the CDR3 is TGTGCCAGCAGCACGGACTCCACAGATACGCAGTATTTT. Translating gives CASSTDSTDTQYF.

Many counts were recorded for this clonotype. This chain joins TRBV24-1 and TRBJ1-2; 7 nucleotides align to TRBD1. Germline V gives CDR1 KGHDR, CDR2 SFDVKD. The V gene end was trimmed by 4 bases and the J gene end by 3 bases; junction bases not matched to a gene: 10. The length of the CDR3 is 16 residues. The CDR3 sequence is CATSEGNPGQYYGYTF. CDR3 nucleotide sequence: TGTGCCACCAGTGAGGGTAACCCGGGACAGTACTATGGCTACACCTTC.

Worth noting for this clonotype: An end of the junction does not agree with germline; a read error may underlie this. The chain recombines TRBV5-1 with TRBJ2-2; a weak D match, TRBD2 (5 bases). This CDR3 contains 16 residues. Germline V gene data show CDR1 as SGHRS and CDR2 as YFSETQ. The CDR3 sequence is CASSLRVALSTGDLFF. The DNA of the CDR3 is TGCGCCAGCAGCTTGCGAGTGGCGCTATCCACCGGGGATCTGTTTTTT.

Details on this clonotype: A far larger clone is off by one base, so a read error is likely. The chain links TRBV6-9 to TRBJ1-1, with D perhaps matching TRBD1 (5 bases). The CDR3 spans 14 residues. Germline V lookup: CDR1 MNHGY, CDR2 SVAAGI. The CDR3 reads CANSYQARDTEAFF. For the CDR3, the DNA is TGTGCCAACAGTTACCAGGCCAGGGACACTGAAGCTTTCTTT.

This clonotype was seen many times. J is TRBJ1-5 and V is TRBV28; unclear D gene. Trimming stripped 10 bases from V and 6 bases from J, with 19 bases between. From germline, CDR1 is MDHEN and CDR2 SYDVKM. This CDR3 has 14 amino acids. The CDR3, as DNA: TGTGCCACCCTATCCGAGGCGAGGAGTCAGCCCCAGCATTTT. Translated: CATLSEARSQPQHF.

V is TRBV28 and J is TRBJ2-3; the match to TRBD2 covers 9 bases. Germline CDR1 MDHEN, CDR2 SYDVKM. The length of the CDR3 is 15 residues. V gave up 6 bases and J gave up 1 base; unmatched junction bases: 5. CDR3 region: CASSYRTSGTDTQYF. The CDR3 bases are TGTGCCAGCAGCTACCGGACTAGCGGCACAGATACGCAGTATTTT. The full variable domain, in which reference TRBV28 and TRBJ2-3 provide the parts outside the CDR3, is DVKVTQSSRYLVKRTGEKVFLECVQDMDHENMFWYRQDPGLGLRLIYFSYDVKMKEKGDIPEGYSVSREKKERFSLILESASTNQTSMYLCASSYRTSGTDTQYFGPGTRLTVL.

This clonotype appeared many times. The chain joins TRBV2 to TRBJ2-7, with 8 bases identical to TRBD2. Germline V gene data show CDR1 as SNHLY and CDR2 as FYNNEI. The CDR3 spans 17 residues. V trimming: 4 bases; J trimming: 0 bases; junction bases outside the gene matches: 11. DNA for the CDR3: TGTGCCAGCAGTGGCCGGGGGTCGGCGGGAGGCTCCTACGAGCAGTACTTC. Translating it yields CASSGRGSAGGSYEQYF. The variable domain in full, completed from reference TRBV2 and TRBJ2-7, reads EPEVTQTPSHQVTQMGQEVILRCVPISNHLYFYWYRQILGQKVEFLVSFYNNEISEKSEIFDDQFSVERPDGSNFTLKIRSTKLEDSAMYFCASSGRGSAGGSYEQYFGPGTRLTVT.

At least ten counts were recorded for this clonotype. The CDR3 DNA reads TGCGCCAGCAGCCAAGTGGGGCAGGGCGCATATGGCTACACCTTC. Translating it yields CASSQVGQGAYGYTF. The V and J genes are TRBV4-1 and TRBJ1-2; tentatively, D is TRBD1 (5 bases). Trimming removed 1 base from V and 5 bases from J, with 14 bases in between. The CDR3 sequence is 15 residues long. Germline values: CDR1 MGHRA, CDR2 YSYEKL.

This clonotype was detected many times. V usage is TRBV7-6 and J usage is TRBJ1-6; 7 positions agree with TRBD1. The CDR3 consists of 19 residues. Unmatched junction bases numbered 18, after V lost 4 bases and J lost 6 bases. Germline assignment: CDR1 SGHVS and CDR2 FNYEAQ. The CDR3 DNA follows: TGTGCCAGCAGCTCCAATCCGGACAGGATACTTTTCCCTAATTCACCCCTCCACTTT. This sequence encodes CASSSNPDRILFPNSPLHF.

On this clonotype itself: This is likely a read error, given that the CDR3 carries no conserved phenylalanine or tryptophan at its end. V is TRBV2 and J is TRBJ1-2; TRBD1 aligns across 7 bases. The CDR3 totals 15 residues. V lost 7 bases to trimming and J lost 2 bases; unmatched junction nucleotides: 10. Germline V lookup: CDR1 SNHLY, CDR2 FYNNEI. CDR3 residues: CASNPKGAPNYGYTS. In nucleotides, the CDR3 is TGTGCCAGCAACCCTAAGGGGGCGCCGAACTATGGCTACACCTCC.

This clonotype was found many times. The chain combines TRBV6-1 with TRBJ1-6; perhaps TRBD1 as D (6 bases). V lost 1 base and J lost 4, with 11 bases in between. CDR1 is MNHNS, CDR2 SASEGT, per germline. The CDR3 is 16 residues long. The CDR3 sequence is CASSEVHRDYNSPLHF. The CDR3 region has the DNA TGTGCCAGCAGTGAAGTCCACAGGGATTATAATTCACCCCTCCACTTT.

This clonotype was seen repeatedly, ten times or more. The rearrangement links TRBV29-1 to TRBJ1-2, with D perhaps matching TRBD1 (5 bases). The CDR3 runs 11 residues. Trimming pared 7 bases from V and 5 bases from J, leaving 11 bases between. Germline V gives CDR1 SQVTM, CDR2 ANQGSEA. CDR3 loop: CSGGTEYGYTF. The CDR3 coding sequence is TGCAGCGGTGGGACGGAGTATGGCTACACCTTC.

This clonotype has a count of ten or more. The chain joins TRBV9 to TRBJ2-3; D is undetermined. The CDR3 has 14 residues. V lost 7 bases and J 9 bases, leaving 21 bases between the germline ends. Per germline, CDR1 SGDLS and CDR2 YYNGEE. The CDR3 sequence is CASAFGRADVTQYF. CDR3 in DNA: TGTGCCAGCGCCTTTGGACGGGCCGACGTAACGCAGTATTTT.

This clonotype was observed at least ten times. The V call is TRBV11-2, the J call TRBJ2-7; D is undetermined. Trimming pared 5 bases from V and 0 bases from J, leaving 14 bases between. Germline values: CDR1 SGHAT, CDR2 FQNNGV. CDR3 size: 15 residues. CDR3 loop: CASSPLTLSSYEQYF. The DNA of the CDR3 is TGTGCCAGCAGCCCCCTCACACTTAGCTCCTACGAGCAGTACTTC.

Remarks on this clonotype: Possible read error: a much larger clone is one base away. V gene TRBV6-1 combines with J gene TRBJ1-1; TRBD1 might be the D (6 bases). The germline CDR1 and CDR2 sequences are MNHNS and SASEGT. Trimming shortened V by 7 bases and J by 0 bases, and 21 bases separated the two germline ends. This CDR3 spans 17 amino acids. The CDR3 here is CASISERIDRMNTEAFF. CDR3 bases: TGTGCCAGCATTTCCGAGAGGATCGACAGGATGAACACTGAAGCTTTCTTT.

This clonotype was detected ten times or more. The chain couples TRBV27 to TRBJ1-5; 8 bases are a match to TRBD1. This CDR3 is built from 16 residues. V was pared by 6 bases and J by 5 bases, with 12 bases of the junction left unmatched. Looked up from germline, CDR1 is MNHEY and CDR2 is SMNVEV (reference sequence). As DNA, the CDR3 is TGTGCCAGCAGCCTCTTCCGGGACAGGACCTATCAGCCCCAGCATTTT. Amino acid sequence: CASSLFRDRTYQPQHF.

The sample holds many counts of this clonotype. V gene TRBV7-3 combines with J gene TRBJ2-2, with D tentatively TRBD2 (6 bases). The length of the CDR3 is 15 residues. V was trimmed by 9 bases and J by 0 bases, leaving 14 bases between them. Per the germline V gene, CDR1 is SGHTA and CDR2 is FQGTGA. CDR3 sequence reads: CASSRLGPNTGELFF. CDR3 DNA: TGTGCCAGTTCCCGACTAGGCCCGAACACCGGGGAGCTGTTTTTT.

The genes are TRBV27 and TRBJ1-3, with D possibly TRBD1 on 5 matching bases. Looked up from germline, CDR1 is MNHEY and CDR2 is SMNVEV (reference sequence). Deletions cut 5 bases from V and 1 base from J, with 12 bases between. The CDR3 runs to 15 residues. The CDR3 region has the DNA TGTGCCAGCAGTCCCTCCAGGGCTTCTGGAAACACCATATATTTT. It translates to CASSPSRASGNTIYF.

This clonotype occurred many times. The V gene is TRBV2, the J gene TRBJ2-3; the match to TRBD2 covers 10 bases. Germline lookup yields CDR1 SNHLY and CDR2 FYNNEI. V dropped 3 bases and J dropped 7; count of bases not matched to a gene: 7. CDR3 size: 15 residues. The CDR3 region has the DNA TGTGCCAGCAGTGATGAGAAACTAGCGGGAAATACGCAGTATTTT. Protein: CASSDEKLAGNTQYF.

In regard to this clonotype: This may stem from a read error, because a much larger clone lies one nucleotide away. DNA of the CDR3: TGTGCCAGCTCAGGGAGTGGCACATATACGCAGTATTTT. The encoded protein is CASSGSGTYTQYF. The chain employs TRBV18 and TRBJ2-3; D is perhaps TRBD2 (5 bases). Germline CDR1 reads KGHSH; CDR2 reads LQKENI. This CDR3 has 13 amino acids.

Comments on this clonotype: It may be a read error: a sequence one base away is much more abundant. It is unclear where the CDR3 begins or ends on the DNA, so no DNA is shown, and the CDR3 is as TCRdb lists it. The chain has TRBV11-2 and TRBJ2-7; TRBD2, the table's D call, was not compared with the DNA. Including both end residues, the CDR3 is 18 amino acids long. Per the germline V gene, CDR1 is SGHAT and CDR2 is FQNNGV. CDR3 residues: CASSLGSTWGEGSYEKYF.

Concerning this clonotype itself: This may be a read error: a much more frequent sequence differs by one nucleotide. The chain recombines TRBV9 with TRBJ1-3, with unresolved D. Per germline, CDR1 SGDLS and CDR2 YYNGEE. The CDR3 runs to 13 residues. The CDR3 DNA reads TGTGCCAGCAGCGTAGAACCTGGAAACGCCATATATTTT. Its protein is CASSVEPGNAIYF.

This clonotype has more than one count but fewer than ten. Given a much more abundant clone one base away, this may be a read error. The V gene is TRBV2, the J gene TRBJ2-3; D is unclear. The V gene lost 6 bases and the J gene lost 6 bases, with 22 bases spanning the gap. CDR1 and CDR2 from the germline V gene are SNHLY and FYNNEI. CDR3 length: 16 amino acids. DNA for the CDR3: TGTGCCAGCAGCCTCAAGGATGGACGGACCTCGGATACGCAGTATTTT. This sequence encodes CASSLKDGRTSDTQYF.

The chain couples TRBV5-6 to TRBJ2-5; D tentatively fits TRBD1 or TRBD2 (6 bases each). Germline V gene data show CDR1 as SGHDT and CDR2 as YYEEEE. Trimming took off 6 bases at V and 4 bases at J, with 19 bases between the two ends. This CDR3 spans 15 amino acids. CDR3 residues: CASNPAMGGGETQYF. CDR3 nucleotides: TGTGCCAGCAACCCGGCCATGGGGGGCGGAGAGACCCAGTACTTC.